This T cell receptor (beta chain) was identified in a study of blood T cell repertoires in COVID-19 (dated by TCRdb to 2018 to 2021). The study in broad terms: Samples covering the acute and convalescent phases of COVID-19 were provided by collaborators in the United States, Italy and Spain. A de-identified subject ID, COVID-19 status, age in years and sex were almost always included in the sample metadata. Where HLA class I and class II types were available, the types were taken from metadata supplied by the sample provider, not from assay-based typing. The prospective study material was composed of cDNA or gDNA derived from T cells, B-cell-depleted T cells, or PBMCs. The samples were drawn from two sources: the first 160 participants of the ongoing ImmuneRACE study, and 1,000 to 1,500 subjects contributed by 6 global collaborators. A freely available public database, intended as a resource for researchers studying the immune response to SARS-CoV-2, is where the repertoires were released. Subjects who had been exposed to COVID-19, were actively infected with it, or had recovered from it provided the deeply sampled blood TCRbeta repertoires that made up the dataset.

Overall study outcomes, separate from this receptor: The amount of clinical and demographic metadata varied by source and participant and was provided uncurated.

Whole blood was collected in K2EDTA tubes by collaborating institutions according to the institutions' own protocols. For TCRbeta analysis, collaborator samples were shipped as frozen whole blood, as isolated PBMCs, or as DNA extracted from either sample type. As regards this clone: Its antigen has not been determined. One base away there is no much larger clone; base qualities are not given.

The CDR3 spans 13 residues, from the cysteine through the phenylalanine. The kept DNA is CDR3 alone, 39 bases in frame from the first base. V is clipped by 6 bases and J by 8 bases, and the sequence between their germline boundaries is 16 bases long. The germline V gene yields MNHEY for CDR1 and SVGAGI for CDR2. The immunoSEQ Assay, a bias-controlled multiplex PCR, was used to amplify TCRbeta CDR3 regions from genomic DNA. Regarding the original processing steps: The number of nucleated cells in each sample was estimated from the amplification of reference gene primers within the assay. Sequence reads were collapsed and filtered to measure the absolute abundance of every unique TCRbeta CDR3 rearrangement. For each sample, productive Simpson clonality was calculated as the square root of Simpson's diversity index across productive rearrangements. Imported from immuneACCESS, the table was reduced by TCRdb to in-frame sequences with V and J called. These copies leave out some clones; in studies compared against another copy, an unresolved V gene accounts for under half, and the cause of the remainder is not known. V and J calls and clone size come straight from that table; D and trimming were deduced from the DNA. This sample has some 240,000 clones in its table, and approximately 85% of those were observed once. Of the sample, around 12% is held by the ten largest clones.

The sequencing input was peripheral blood. The receptor was derived from a woman in her sixties with active or convalescent COVID-19. Recombination connected TRBV6-5 to TRBJ1-2; no D gene can be assigned with confidence. The CDR3 amino acid sequence is: CASSRTNQWGYTF. The sequence in DNA is TGTGCCAGCAGCCGAACCAACCAGTGGGGCTACACCTTC.